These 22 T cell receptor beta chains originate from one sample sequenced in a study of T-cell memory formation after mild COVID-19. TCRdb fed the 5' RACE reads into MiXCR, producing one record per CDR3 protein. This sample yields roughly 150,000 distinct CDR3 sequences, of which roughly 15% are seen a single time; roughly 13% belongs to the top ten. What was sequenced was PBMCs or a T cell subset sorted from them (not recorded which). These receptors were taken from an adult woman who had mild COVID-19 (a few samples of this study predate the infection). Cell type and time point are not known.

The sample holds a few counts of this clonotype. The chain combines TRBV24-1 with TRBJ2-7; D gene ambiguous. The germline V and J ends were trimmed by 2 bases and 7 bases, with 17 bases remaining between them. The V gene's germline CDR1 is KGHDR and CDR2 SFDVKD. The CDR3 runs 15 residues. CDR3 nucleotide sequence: TGTGCCACCAGTGATTCTGAATCGCTGGCTCGAGAGCAGTACTTC. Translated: CATSDSESLAREQYF.

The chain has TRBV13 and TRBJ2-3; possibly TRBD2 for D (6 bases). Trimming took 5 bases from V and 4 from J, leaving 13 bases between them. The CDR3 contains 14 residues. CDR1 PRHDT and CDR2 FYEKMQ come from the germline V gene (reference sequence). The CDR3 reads CASSPAWGADTQYF. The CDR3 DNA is TGTGCCAGCAGCCCCGCATGGGGGGCAGATACGCAGTATTTT.

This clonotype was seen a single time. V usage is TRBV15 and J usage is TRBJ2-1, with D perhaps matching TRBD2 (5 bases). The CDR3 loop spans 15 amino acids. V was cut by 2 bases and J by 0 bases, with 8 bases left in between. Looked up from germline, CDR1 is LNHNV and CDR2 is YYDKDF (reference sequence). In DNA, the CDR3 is TGTGCCACCAGCAGATCGGGAAGCTCCTACAATGAGCAGTTCTTC. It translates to CATSRSGSSYNEQFF.

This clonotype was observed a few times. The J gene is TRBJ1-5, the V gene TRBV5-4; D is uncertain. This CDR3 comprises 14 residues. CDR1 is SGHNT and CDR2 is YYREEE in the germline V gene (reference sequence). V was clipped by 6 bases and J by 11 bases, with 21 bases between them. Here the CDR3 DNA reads TGTGCCAGCACCCGTGACGGGTCCACTGTTTCCCAGCATTTT. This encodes CASTRDGSTVSQHF.

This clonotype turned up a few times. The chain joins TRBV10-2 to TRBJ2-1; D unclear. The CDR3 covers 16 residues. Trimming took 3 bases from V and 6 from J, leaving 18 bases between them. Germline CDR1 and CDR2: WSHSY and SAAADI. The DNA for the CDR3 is TGCGCCAGCAGTGATAATTCAAAGAGTCTCCGCAATGAGCAGTTCTTC. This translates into CASSDNSKSLRNEQFF.

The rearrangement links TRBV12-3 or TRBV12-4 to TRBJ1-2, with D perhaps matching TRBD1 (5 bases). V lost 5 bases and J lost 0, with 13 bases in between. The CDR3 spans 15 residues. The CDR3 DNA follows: TGTGCCAGCAGTCAAAGGGGCCCTGCTAACTATGGCTACACCTTC. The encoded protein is CASSQRGPANYGYTF.

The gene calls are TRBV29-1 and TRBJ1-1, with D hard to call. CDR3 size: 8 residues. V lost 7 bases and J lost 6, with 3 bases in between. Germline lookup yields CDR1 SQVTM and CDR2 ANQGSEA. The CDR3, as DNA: TGCAGCGCCCCTGAAGCTTTCTTT. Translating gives CSAPEAFF.

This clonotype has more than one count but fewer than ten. The CDR3 coding sequence is TGTGCCAGCAGTGAATGGGGGACAGGGGGCGGCGAGCAGTACTTC. Protein: CASSEWGTGGGEQYF. The chain carries TRBV25-1 and TRBJ2-7; 12 nucleotides line up with TRBD1. With V trimmed by 1 base and J by 6 bases, 4 bases remained unmatched. CDR3 length: 15 amino acids. Germline V gene lookup returns CDR1 MGHDK and CDR2 SYGVNS.

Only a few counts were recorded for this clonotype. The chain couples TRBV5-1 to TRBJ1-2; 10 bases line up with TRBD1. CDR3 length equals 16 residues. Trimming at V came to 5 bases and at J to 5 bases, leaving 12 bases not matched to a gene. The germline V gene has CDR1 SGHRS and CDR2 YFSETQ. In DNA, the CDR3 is TGCGCCAGCAGGACCGGGACAGGGGAAAAAGGTTATGGCTACACCTTC. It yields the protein CASRTGTGEKGYGYTF.

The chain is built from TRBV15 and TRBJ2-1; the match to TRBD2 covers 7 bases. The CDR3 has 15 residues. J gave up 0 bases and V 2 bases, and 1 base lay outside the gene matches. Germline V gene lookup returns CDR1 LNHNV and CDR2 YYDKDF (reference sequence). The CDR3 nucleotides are TGTGCCACCAGCAGATGGGGGGGCTCCTACAATGAGCAGTTCTTC. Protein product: CATSRWGGSYNEQFF.

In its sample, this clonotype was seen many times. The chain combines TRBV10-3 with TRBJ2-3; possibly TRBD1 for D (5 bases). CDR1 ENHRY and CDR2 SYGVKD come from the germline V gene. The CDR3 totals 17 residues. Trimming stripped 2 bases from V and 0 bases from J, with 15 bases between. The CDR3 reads CAISEPASTASTDTQYF. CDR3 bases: TGTGCCATCAGTGAGCCCGCCTCGACAGCCAGCACAGATACGCAGTATTTT.

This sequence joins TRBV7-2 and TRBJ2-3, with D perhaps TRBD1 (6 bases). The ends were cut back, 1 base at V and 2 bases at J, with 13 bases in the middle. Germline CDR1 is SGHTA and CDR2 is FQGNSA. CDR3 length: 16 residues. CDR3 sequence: CASSLGDTLVTDTQYF. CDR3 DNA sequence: TGTGCCAGCAGCTTAGGGGACACTCTCGTCACAGATACGCAGTATTTT.

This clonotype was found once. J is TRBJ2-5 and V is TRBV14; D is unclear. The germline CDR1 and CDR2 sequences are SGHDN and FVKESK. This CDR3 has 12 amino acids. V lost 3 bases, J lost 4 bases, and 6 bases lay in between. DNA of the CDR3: TGTGCCAGCAGCCAGGCCTCAGAGACCCAGTACTTC. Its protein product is CASSQASETQYF.

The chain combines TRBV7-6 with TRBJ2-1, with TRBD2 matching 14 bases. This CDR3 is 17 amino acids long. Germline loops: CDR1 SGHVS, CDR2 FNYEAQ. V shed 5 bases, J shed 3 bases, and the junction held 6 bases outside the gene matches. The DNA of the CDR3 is TGTGCCAGCAGCCAGGGACTAGCGGGAGCAGACTACAATGAGCAGTTCTTC. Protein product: CASSQGLAGADYNEQFF.

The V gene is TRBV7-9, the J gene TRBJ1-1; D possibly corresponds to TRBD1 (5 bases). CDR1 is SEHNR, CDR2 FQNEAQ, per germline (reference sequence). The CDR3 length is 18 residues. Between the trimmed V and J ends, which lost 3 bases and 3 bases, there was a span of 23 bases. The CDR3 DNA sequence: TGTGCCAGCAGCTTTTCGAGGGGTCGGGGCAGCGGATACACTGAAGCTTTCTTT. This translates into CASSFSRGRGSGYTEAFF.

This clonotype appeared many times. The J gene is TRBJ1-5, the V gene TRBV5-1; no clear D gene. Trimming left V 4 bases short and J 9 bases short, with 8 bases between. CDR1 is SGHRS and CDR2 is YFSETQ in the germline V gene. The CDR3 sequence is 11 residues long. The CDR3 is CASSPCGPQHF. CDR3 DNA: TGCGCCAGCAGCCCCTGTGGGCCCCAGCATTTT.

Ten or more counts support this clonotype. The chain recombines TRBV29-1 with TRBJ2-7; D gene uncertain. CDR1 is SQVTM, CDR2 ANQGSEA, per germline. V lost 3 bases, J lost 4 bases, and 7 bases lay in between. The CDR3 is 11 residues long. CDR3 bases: TGCAGCGTTGAGCAGGATTACGAGCAGTACTTC. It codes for CSVEQDYEQYF.

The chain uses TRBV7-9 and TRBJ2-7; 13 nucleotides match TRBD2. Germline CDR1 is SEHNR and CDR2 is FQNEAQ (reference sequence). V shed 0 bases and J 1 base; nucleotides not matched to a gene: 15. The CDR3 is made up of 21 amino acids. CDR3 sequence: CASSLAGTRTSGRGISYEQYF. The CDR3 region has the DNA TGTGCCAGCAGCTTAGCGGGAACTAGGACTAGCGGGAGAGGGATATCCTACGAGCAGTACTTC. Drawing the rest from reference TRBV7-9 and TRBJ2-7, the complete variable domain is DTGVSQNPRHKITKRGQNVTFRCDPISEHNRLYWYRQTLGQGPEFLTYFQNEAQLEKSRLLSDRFSAERPKGSFSTLEIQRTEQGDSAMYLCASSLAGTRTSGRGISYEQYFGPGTRLTVT.

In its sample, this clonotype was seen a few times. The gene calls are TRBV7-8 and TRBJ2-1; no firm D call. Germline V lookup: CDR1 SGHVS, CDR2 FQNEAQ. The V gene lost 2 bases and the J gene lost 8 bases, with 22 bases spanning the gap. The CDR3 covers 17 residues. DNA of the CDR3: TGTGCCAGCAGCTTAAAATTTAACAGTCCATCTAGGGATGAGCAGTTCTTC. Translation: CASSLKFNSPSRDEQFF.

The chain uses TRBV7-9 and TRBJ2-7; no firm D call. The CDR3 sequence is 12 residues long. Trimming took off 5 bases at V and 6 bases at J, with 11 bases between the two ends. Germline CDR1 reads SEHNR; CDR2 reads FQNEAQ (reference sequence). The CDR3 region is CASSPTVGEQYF. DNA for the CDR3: TGTGCCAGCAGCCCTACAGTGGGCGAGCAGTACTTC. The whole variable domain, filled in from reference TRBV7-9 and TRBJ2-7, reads DTGVSQNPRHKITKRGQNVTFRCDPISEHNRLYWYRQTLGQGPEFLTYFQNEAQLEKSRLLSDRFSAERPKGSFSTLEIQRTEQGDSAMYLCASSPTVGEQYFGPGTRLTVT.

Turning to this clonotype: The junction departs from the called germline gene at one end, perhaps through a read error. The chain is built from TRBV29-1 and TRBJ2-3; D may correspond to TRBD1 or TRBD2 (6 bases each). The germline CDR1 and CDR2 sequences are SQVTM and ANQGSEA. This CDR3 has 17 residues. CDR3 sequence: CSVEDHGGEWDTDTQNF. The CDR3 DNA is TGCAGCGTTGAAGATCATGGAGGGGAATGGGACACAGATACGCAGAATTTT.

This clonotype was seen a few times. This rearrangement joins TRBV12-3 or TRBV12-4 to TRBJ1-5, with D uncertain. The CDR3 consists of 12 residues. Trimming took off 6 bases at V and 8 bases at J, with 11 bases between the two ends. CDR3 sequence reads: CASSREAEPQHF. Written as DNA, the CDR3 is TGTGCCAGCAGCCGGGAGGCCGAGCCCCAGCATTTT.